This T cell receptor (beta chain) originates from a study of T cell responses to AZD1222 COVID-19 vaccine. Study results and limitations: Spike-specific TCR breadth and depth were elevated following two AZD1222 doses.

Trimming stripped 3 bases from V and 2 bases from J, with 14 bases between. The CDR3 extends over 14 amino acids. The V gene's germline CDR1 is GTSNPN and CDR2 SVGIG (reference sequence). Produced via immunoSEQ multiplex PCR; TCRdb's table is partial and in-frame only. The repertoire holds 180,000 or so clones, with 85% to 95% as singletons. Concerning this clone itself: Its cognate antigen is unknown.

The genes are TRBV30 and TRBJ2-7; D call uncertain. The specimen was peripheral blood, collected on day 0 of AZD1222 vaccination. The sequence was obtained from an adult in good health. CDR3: CAWSPKGGTYEQYF. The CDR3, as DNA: TGTGCCTGGAGCCCAAAAGGCGGAACCTACGAGCAGTACTTC.